These 20 T cell receptor beta chains were sequenced from one sample in a study of blood T cell repertoires in COVID-19. This table comes from immunoSEQ multiplex PCR, and its TCRdb copy is limited to in-frame clones, with some not included. The sample lists 100,000 to 150,000 clones; approximately 81% were seen once. What was sequenced was peripheral blood. These receptors came from a man of 80 years or more with COVID-19, enrolled during active disease.

This chain uses TRBV4-1 with TRBJ2-1; D is undetermined. Germline CDR1 reads MGHRA; CDR2 reads YSYEKL. The CDR3 extends over 15 amino acids. Trimming pared 3 bases from V and 4 bases from J, leaving 13 bases between. Here the CDR3 DNA reads TGCGCCAGCAGCCACCTAACCTCTGATTACAATGAGCAGTTCTTC. Its translation is CASSHLTSDYNEQFF.

The J gene is TRBJ2-1, the V gene TRBV5-1; 9 bases are a match to TRBD2. The germline V gene has CDR1 SGHRS and CDR2 YFSETQ. CDR3 length equals 16 residues. The J segment lost 8 bases and the V segment lost 1 base, leaving 10 bases of the junction unmatched. CDR3 in amino acids: CASSLIRAGGGDEQFF. The CDR3 DNA reads as TGCGCCAGCAGCTTGATCCGAGCGGGAGGCGGCGATGAGCAGTTCTTC.

Of note for this clone: One end of the junction fails to match germline, which may point to a read error. The J gene is TRBJ1-2, the V gene TRBV13; D is possibly TRBD1 (5 bases). This CDR3 has 12 residues. Germline V gene data show CDR1 as PRHDT and CDR2 as FYEKMQ (reference sequence). The CDR3 loop reads CASSPRAGRLIF. CDR3 bases: TGTGCCAGCAGCCCTCGGGCAGGGCGGCTAATCTTC.

The chain carries TRBV28 and TRBJ2-2, with D possibly TRBD1 on 5 matching bases. Germline CDR1 reads MDHEN; CDR2 reads SYDVKM. Trimming took off 6 bases at V and 3 bases at J, with 11 bases between the two ends. This CDR3 spans 14 amino acids. This chain's CDR3 is CASRARDYTGELFF. CDR3 nucleotide sequence: TGTGCCAGCAGAGCCAGGGATTACACCGGGGAGCTGTTTTTT.

The rearrangement uses TRBV11-2 and TRBJ2-7; 10 positions match TRBD2. CDR3 length: 15 amino acids. The V gene end was trimmed by 5 bases and the J gene end by 4 bases; junction bases not matched to a gene: 8. Per the germline V gene, CDR1 is SGHAT and CDR2 is FQNNGV. The CDR3 spells CASSPRASGSYEQYF. CDR3 nucleotides: TGTGCCAGCAGCCCTCGTGCTAGCGGGAGTTACGAGCAGTACTTC. Using reference TRBV11-2 and TRBJ2-7 for the parts outside the CDR3, the full variable domain is EAGVAQSPRYKIIEKRQSVAFWCNPISGHATLYWYQQILGQGPKLLIQFQNNGVVDDSQLPKDRFSAERLKGVDSTLKIQPAKLEDSAVYLCASSPRASGSYEQYFGPGTRLTVT.

This clone has a handful of counts. V and J are TRBV11-2 and TRBJ1-2; the D gene is possibly TRBD1 (6 bases). Between the trimmed V and J ends, which lost 5 bases and 4 bases, there was a span of 11 bases. CDR1 is SGHAT and CDR2 is FQNNGV in the germline V gene. The CDR3 length is 13 residues. The CDR3 DNA is TGTGCCAGCAGCCAAGGACAGATCTATGGCTACACCTTC. Amino acids: CASSQGQIYGYTF.

The chain employs TRBV28 and TRBJ1-4, with D possibly being TRBD1 (5 bases). CDR1 is MDHEN and CDR2 is SYDVKM in the germline V gene. This CDR3 is 14 amino acids long. With 4 bases removed from V and 5 bases from J, the gap between germline ends came to 11 bases. CDR3 region: CASSSDGGNEKLFF. The CDR3 DNA follows: TGTGCCAGCAGTTCGGACGGGGGAAATGAAAAACTGTTTTTT.

The chain joins TRBV3-1 (or the pseudogene TRBV3-2) to TRBJ2-7; 10 nucleotides agree with TRBD1. V lost 5 bases, J lost 4 bases, and 8 bases stayed unmatched. Germline V CDR1 and CDR2: LGHDT, YNNKEL (reference sequence). The CDR3 is 15 residues long. The CDR3 reads CASSAPDRGLYEQYF. CDR3 nucleotide sequence: TGTGCCAGCAGCGCCCCTGACAGGGGGCTATACGAGCAGTACTTC.

This rearrangement joins TRBV6-2 or TRBV6-3 to TRBJ2-1; 8 nucleotides agree with TRBD2. The V gene's germline CDR1 is MNHEY and CDR2 SVGEGT. V shed 5 bases, J shed 4 bases, and the junction held 13 bases outside the gene matches. The CDR3 runs 17 residues. As DNA, the CDR3 is TGTGCCAGCAGTCATAAGGGTGGACTAGCTCCTTACAATGAGCAGTTCTTC. Its protein product is CASSHKGGLAPYNEQFF.

The chain uses TRBV7-2 and TRBJ2-1, with D possibly matching TRBD2 (6 bases). Deletions cut 0 bases from V and 5 bases from J, with 14 bases between. The CDR3 extends over 16 amino acids. The germline V gene encodes CDR1 SGHTA and CDR2 FQGNSA. The CDR3 sequence: CASSLAPGRMDNEQFF. The CDR3 DNA follows: TGTGCCAGCAGCTTAGCGCCGGGGAGGATGGACAATGAGCAGTTCTTC.

This rearrangement joins TRBV7-9 to TRBJ2-1; D might be TRBD2 (5 bases). The germline CDR1 and CDR2 sequences are SEHNR and FQNEAQ (reference sequence). The V and J ends lost 5 bases and 6 bases respectively, with 8 bases between them. This CDR3 spans 12 amino acids. This CDR3 reads CASSRTRNEQFF. DNA for the CDR3: TGTGCCAGCAGCCGGACTCGCAATGAGCAGTTCTTC.

The rearrangement joins TRBV28 to TRBJ1-1; D is undetermined. Germline CDR1 MDHEN, CDR2 SYDVKM. V was trimmed by 4 bases and J by 1 base, leaving 13 bases between them. CDR3 length: 15 amino acids. This CDR3 reads CASSSTTNQNTEAFF. Here the CDR3 DNA reads TGTGCCAGCAGTTCCACCACAAACCAGAACACTGAAGCTTTCTTT.

The sample holds one count of this clone. This chain connects TRBV5-1 to TRBJ2-2; the D gene is possibly TRBD2 (6 bases). Deletions cut 3 bases from V and 5 bases from J, with 14 bases between. The CDR3 is 15 residues long. Germline assignment: CDR1 SGHRS and CDR2 YFSETQ. In DNA, the CDR3 is TGCGCCAGCAGCTATGGGAGCGGGCCTACCGGGGAGCTGTTTTTT. Encoded protein: CASSYGSGPTGELFF.

The gene calls are TRBV2 and TRBJ1-5; TRBD1 is a possible D gene (6 bases). Looked up from germline, CDR1 is SNHLY and CDR2 is FYNNEI. CDR3 size: 13 residues. The V end lost 4 bases, the J end lost 4 bases, and 8 bases lay between the germline ends. The CDR3 region is CASSVGQNQPQHF. Written as DNA, the CDR3 is TGTGCCAGCAGTGTAGGACAGAATCAGCCCCAGCATTTT. Full variable domain (remainder filled in from reference TRBV2 and TRBJ1-5): EPEVTQTPSHQVTQMGQEVILRCVPISNHLYFYWYRQILGQKVEFLVSFYNNEISEKSEIFDDQFSVERPDGSNFTLKIRSTKLEDSAMYFCASSVGQNQPQHFGDGTRLSIL.

This chain connects TRBV7-2 to TRBJ1-5; a weak D match, TRBD1 (6 bases). Germline V gene sequence: CDR1 SGHTA, CDR2 FQGNSA. Trimming shortened V by 2 bases and J by 6 bases, and 11 bases separated the two germline ends. This CDR3 is built from 14 residues. The CDR3 DNA reads TGTGCCAGCAGCTTACGTGGGGGCGGTCAGCCCCAGCATTTT. It specifies CASSLRGGGQPQHF.

This chain uses TRBV2 with TRBJ1-2, with 8 bases identical to TRBD1. Germline CDR1 SNHLY, CDR2 FYNNEI. The CDR3 has 15 amino acids. J lost 5 bases, V lost 3 bases, and 8 bases had no gene match. The chain's CDR3 is CASSDGRQGIYGYTF. The DNA for the CDR3 is TGTGCCAGCAGTGACGGCAGACAGGGGATATATGGCTACACCTTC. The complete variable domain, with remaining parts taken from reference TRBV2 and TRBJ1-2, reads EPEVTQTPSHQVTQMGQEVILRCVPISNHLYFYWYRQILGQKVEFLVSFYNNEISEKSEIFDDQFSVERPDGSNFTLKIRSTKLEDSAMYFCASSDGRQGIYGYTFGSGTRLTVV.

About this clone itself: One junction end disagrees with the germline gene, perhaps due to a read error. This chain uses TRBV28 with TRBJ1-2; D might be TRBD1 (6 bases). The CDR3 runs 13 residues. Germline assignment: CDR1 MDHEN and CDR2 SYDVKM. The CDR3 here is CASSLVFRDIPSF. The CDR3 DNA reads as TGTGCCAGCAGTTTGGTGTTTCGGGACATCCCATCCTTC.

The chain links TRBV5-1 to TRBJ2-1, with D maybe TRBD1 (6 bases). The length of the CDR3 is 17 residues. Looked up from germline, CDR1 is SGHRS and CDR2 is YFSETQ. V was trimmed by 4 bases and J by 5 bases, leaving 22 bases between them. The CDR3 DNA is TGCGCCAGCAGCCCGTACGCCTATCAGGGGATACACAATGAGCAGTTCTTC. Protein: CASSPYAYQGIHNEQFF.

The rearrangement uses TRBV28 and TRBJ2-1; D might be TRBD1 (5 bases). In germline, CDR1 is MDHEN, CDR2 SYDVKM. Trimming took 3 bases from V and 5 from J, leaving 14 bases between them. This CDR3 has 15 residues. The CDR3 here is CASSFRVLKNNEQFF. As DNA, the CDR3 is TGTGCCAGCAGTTTCAGGGTTTTGAAAAACAATGAGCAGTTCTTC.

The chain joins TRBV6-5 to TRBJ2-5; 9 positions agree with TRBD1. Germline loops: CDR1 MNHEY, CDR2 SVGAGI. The CDR3 is made up of 15 amino acids. Losses at the gene ends were 6 bases for V and 4 bases for J; bases not matched to a gene: 9. In nucleotides, the CDR3 is TGTGCCAGCAGCTTACAGGGGGCGCTTGGAGAGACCCAGTACTTC. It yields the protein CASSLQGALGETQYF.